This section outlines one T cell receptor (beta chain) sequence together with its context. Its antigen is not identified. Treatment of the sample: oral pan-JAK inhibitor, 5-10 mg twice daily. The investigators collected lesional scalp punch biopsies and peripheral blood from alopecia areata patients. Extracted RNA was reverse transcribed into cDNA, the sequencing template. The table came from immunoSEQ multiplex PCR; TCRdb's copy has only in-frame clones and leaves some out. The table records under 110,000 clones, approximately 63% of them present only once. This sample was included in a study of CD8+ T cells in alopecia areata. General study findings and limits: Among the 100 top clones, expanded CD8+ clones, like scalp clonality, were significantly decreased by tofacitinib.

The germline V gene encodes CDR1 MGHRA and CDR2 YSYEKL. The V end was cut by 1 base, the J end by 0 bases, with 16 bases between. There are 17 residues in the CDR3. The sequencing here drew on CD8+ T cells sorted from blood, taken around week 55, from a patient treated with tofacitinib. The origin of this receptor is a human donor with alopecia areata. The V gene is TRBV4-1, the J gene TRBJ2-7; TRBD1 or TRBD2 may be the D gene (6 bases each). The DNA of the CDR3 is TGCGCCAGCAGCCAAGGACATGGGGGGCGATCCTCCTACGAGCAGTACTTC. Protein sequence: CASSQGHGGRSSYEQYF.